One and the same sample provided the 10 T cell receptor beta chains below, sequenced in a study of T cells in tuberculosis. Data came from immunoSEQ multiplex PCR; TCRdb stores just in-frame clones and leaves some out. Of fewer than 45,000 clones detected, 90% to 95% appear once; the ten largest clones hold 6.5% to 9.5%. Material: PBMCs. The receptors derive from a donor aged 10-30 years with latent tuberculosis or without tuberculosis infection.

This clone was recorded once. The chain is built from TRBV6-1 and TRBJ2-7; no definite D call. The V end lost 7 bases, the J end lost 3 bases, and 16 bases lay between the germline ends. CDR3 length: 14 residues. The germline V gene has CDR1 MNHNS and CDR2 SASEGT. CDR3 loop: CASNTRGIHYEQYF. DNA for the CDR3: TGTGCCAGCAATACGAGAGGAATACACTACGAGCAGTACTTC.

This clone was found a few times. V and J are TRBV10-3 and TRBJ2-7; D might be TRBD2 (5 bases). CDR3 length: 13 amino acids. The ends were cut back, 8 bases at V and 0 bases at J, with 11 bases in the middle. From germline, CDR1 is ENHRY and CDR2 SYGVKD. CDR3 amino acids: CAISRESSYEQYF. CDR3 bases: TGTGCCATCTCAAGGGAGAGCTCCTACGAGCAGTACTTC.

The V and J genes are TRBV6-1 and TRBJ2-2; D possibly corresponds to TRBD2 (5 bases). V was shortened by 4 bases and J by 8 bases, with 17 bases between the two germline ends. The CDR3 has 15 residues. Germline V gene lookup returns CDR1 MNHNS and CDR2 SASEGT. This chain's CDR3 is CASSVAIRGFGELFF. CDR3 coding DNA: TGTGCCAGCAGTGTAGCCATACGGGGTTTTGGGGAGCTGTTTTTT.

This sequence joins TRBV11-2 and TRBJ1-2; 8 bases fit TRBD1. V was clipped by 5 bases and J by 5 bases; unmatched bases: 7. The CDR3 consists of 14 residues. Looked up from germline, CDR1 is SGHAT and CDR2 is FQNNGV. The CDR3 is CASSPRTGPYGYTF. DNA of the CDR3: TGTGCCAGCAGCCCTCGGACAGGGCCTTATGGCTACACCTTC.

Here the CDR3 DNA reads TGTGCCAGCAGCTTAGCAGGGACTACCCGTTCCTACGAGCAGTACTTC. Translating it yields CASSLAGTTRSYEQYF. The V gene is TRBV7-2, the J gene TRBJ2-7, with 7 nucleotides matching TRBD2. V was clipped by 0 bases and J by 1 base; unmatched bases: 6. There are 16 residues in the CDR3. Looked up from germline, CDR1 is SGHTA and CDR2 is FQGNSA.

The CDR3 bases are TGTGCCAGCAGGGACAGGGGGCTGATGGGGACTGAAGCTTTCTTT. Its translation: CASRDRGLMGTEAFF. The chain couples TRBV21-1 to TRBJ1-1; TRBD1, the table's D call, lacks a check against the DNA. TRBV21-1 corresponds to a pseudogene. The CDR3 loop spans 15 amino acids.

This clone was observed once. V and J are TRBV30 and TRBJ1-4; 7 nucleotides agree with TRBD1. This CDR3 spans 15 amino acids. V lost 8 bases and J lost 5; bases outside the gene matches: 14. Germline CDR1 is GTSNPN and CDR2 is SVGIG (reference sequence). The CDR3 DNA reads as TGTGCCGGCCAGTCATGGGACAGTAAGAATGAAAAACTGTTTTTT. It is translated as CAGQSWDSKNEKLFF.

V and J are TRBV20-1 and TRBJ1-1; D not certain. Trimming stripped 3 bases from V and 7 bases from J, with 9 bases between. This CDR3 has 11 residues. Germline lookup yields CDR1 DFQATT and CDR2 SNEGSKA (reference sequence). Here the CDR3 reads CSASGQVEAFF. DNA for the CDR3: TGCAGTGCTAGCGGTCAGGTTGAAGCTTTCTTT.

The CDR3 loop is CASSLAGLSSYEQYF. CDR3 coding DNA: TGCGCCAGCAGCTTGGCGGGACTTTCCTCCTACGAGCAGTACTTC. The rearrangement joins TRBV5-1 to TRBJ2-7, with D perhaps TRBD2 (6 bases). V was cut by 0 bases and J by 0 bases, with 10 bases left in between. The CDR3 runs 15 residues. Germline CDR1 and CDR2: SGHRS and YFSETQ.

This chain joins TRBV12-5 and TRBJ1-1, with D possibly TRBD1 on 5 matching bases. V lost 5 bases to trimming and J lost 1 base, with 14 bases between them. Germline V gene lookup returns CDR1 LGHNT and CDR2 FRNRAP. CDR3 length: 15 residues. Here the CDR3 reads CASGPIDRKNTEAFF. The CDR3 DNA reads TGTGCTAGTGGTCCGATTGACAGAAAGAACACTGAAGCTTTCTTT.